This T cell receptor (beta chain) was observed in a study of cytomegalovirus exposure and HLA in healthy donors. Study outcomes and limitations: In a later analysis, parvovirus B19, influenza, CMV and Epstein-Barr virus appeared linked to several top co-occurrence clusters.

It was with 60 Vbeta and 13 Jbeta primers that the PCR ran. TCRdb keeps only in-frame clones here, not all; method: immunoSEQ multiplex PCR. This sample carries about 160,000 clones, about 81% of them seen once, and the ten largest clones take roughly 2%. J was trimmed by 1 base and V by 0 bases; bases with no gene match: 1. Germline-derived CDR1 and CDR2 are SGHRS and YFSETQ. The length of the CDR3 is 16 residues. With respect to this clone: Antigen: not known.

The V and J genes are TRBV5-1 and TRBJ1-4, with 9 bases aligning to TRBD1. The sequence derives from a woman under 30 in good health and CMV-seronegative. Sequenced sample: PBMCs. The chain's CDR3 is CASSLGQGETNEKLFF. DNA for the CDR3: TGCGCCAGCAGCTTGGGACAGGGGGAAACTAATGAAAAACTGTTTTTT.